Below, 8 T cell receptor beta chains from the same sample are listed, as sequenced in a study of graft-versus-host responses after intestinal transplantation. Sequencing used immunoSEQ multiplex PCR; TCRdb keeps in-frame clones, though not all of them. The sample includes approximately 40,000 clones, less than 95% seen only once; the top ten take approximately 2.2%. Sequences were derived from PBMCs, sampled around 330 days after intestinal transplant. These receptor sequences come from a human patient who received an intestinal transplant, so some T cells may come from the graft donor.

The rearrangement links TRBV6-5 to TRBJ1-2; D possibly corresponds to TRBD1 (5 bases). The length of the CDR3 is 14 residues. V was trimmed by 1 base and J by 8 bases, leaving 14 bases between them. Germline V gene data show CDR1 as MNHEY and CDR2 as SVGAGI. The DNA of the CDR3 is TGTGCCAGCAGTTACTTAGACAGATCGTCCGGCTACACCTTC. As protein: CASSYLDRSSGYTF.

This clone appeared a single time. This sequence joins TRBV4-1 and TRBJ2-1, with TRBD2 as a possible D gene (6 bases). Germline CDR1 and CDR2: MGHRA and YSYEKL. The germline V and J ends were trimmed by 0 bases and 6 bases, with 18 bases remaining between them. The CDR3 has 17 residues. The CDR3 nucleotides read TGCGCCAGCAGCCAAGAGAGGGTGGTAGCGGCCCCCAATGAGCAGTTCTTC. Translated: CASSQERVVAAPNEQFF.

V usage is TRBV28 and J usage is TRBJ2-5; no clear D. The CDR3 contains 15 residues. Germline V gene data show CDR1 as MDHEN and CDR2 as SYDVKM. With 3 bases removed from V and 5 bases from J, the gap between germline ends came to 16 bases. CDR3 sequence (DNA): TGTGCCAGCAGTTTTTTCTTTAAGGGCCGGGAGACCCAGTACTTC. This translates into CASSFFFKGRETQYF.

This rearrangement joins TRBV25-1 to TRBJ2-3; D is unclear. V shed 7 bases and J shed 1 base, with 6 bases lying between them. The CDR3 consists of 12 residues. Germline CDR1 MGHDK, CDR2 SYGVNS. The chain's CDR3 is CASNYGTDTQYF. The CDR3 DNA is TGTGCCAGCAATTATGGCACAGATACGCAGTATTTT.

CDR3 sequence reads: CSVRPPDTQYF. DNA of the CDR3: TGCAGCGTTAGACCCCCGGATACGCAGTATTTT. The chain is built from TRBV29-1 and TRBJ2-3; D unclear. Trimming stripped 5 bases from V and 6 bases from J, with 9 bases between. The germline gives CDR1 SQVTM, CDR2 ANQGSEA. The CDR3 length is 11 residues.

This chain links TRBV6-1 with TRBJ2-7; 9 positions agree with TRBD1. This CDR3 has 14 amino acids. Germline lookup yields CDR1 MNHNS and CDR2 SASEGT. The V segment lost 4 bases and the J segment 4 bases; nucleotides outside the gene matches: 5. DNA for the CDR3: TGTGCCAGCAGTGTCCGGGACAGGGCGTACGAGCAGTACTTC. This translates into CASSVRDRAYEQYF.

The V gene is TRBV6-5, the J gene TRBJ2-1; 9 nucleotides match TRBD1. CDR3 length equals 15 residues. Germline values: CDR1 MNHEY, CDR2 SVGAGI. V was pared by 0 bases and J by 7 bases, with 4 bases of the junction left unmatched. CDR3 amino acids: CASSYSDRGGNEQFF. As DNA, the CDR3 is TGTGCCAGCAGTTACTCTGACAGGGGGGGGAATGAGCAGTTCTTC.

V gene TRBV7-3 combines with J gene TRBJ2-1; 10 bases agree with TRBD2. In germline, CDR1 is SGHTA, CDR2 FQGTGA. The junction had 14 bases not matched to a gene; V was cut back by 4 bases and J by 8 bases. This CDR3 comprises 17 residues. Here the CDR3 reads CASSSGWGSGRRDEQFF. In nucleotides, the CDR3 is TGTGCCAGCAGCTCCGGGTGGGGTAGCGGGAGGAGGGATGAGCAGTTCTTC.